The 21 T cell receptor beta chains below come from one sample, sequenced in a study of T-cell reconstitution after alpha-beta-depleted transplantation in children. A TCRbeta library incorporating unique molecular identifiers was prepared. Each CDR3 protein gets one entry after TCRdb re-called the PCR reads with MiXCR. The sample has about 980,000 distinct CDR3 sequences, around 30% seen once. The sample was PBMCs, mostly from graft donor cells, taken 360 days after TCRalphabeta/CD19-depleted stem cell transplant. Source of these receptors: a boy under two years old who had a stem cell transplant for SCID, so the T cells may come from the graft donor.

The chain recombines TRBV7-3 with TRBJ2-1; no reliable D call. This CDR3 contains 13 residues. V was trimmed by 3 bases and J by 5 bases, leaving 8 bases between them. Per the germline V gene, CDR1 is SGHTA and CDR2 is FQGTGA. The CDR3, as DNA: TGTGCCAGCAGCTTTGGACGTGACAATGAGCAGTTCTTC. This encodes CASSFGRDNEQFF.

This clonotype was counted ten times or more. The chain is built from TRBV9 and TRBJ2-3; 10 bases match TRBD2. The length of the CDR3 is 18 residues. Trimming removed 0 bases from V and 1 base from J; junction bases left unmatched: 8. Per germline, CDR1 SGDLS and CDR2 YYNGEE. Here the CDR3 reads CASSVGGAGGRGTDTQYF. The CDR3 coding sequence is TGTGCCAGCAGCGTAGGGGGAGCGGGGGGGCGTGGCACAGATACGCAGTATTTT.

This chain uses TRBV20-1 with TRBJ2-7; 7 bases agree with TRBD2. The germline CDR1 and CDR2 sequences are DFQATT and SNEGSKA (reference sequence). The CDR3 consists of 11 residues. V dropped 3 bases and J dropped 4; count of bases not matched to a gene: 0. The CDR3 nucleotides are TGCAGTGCTAGCGGGAGGTACGAGCAGTACTTC. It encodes CSASGRYEQYF.

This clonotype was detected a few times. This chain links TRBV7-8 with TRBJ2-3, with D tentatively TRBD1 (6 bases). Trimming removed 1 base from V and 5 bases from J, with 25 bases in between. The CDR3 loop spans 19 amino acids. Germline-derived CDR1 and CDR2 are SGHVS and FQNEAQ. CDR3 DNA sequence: TGTGCCAGCAGCTTAGACGGTAGGGGGACGGTATTGTTTGGAGATACGCAGTATTTT. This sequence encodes CASSLDGRGTVLFGDTQYF.

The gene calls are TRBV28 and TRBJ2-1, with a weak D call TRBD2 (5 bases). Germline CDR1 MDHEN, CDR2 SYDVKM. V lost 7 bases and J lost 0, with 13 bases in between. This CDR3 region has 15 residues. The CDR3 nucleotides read TGTGCCAGCACCTCTCGGGGTAGCTCCTACAATGAGCAGTTCTTC. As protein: CASTSRGSSYNEQFF.

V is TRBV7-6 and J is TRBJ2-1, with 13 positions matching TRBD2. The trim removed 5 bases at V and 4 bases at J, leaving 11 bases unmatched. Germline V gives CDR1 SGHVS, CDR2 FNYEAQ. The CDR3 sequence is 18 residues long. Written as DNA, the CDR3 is TGTGCCAGCAGCCCCCGAGCGACTAGCGGGGGGACGTACAATGAGCAGTTCTTC. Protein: CASSPRATSGGTYNEQFF.

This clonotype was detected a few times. The CDR3, as DNA: TGTGCCAGCAGCTTAGGTAGCGGGGCTCCGAGCACAGATACGCAGTATTTT. Amino acids: CASSLGSGAPSTDTQYF. This chain uses TRBV11-2 with TRBJ2-3; TRBD2 matches at 8 bases. The CDR3 has 17 residues. After removal of 1 base from V and 0 bases from J, the junction contained 6 bases not matched to a gene. In germline, CDR1 is SGHAT, CDR2 FQNNGV.

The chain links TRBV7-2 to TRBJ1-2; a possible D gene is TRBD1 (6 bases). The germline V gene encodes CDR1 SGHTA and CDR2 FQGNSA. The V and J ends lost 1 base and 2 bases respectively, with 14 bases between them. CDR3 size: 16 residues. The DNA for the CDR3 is TGTGCCAGCAGCTTAGATACCAGACAGGCAAACTATGGCTACACCTTC. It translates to CASSLDTRQANYGYTF.

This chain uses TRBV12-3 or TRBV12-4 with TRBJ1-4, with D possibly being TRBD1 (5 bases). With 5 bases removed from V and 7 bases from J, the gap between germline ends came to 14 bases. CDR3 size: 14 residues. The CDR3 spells CASSKDRDREKLFF. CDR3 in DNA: TGTGCCAGCAGTAAAGACAGAGACCGTGAAAAACTGTTTTTT.

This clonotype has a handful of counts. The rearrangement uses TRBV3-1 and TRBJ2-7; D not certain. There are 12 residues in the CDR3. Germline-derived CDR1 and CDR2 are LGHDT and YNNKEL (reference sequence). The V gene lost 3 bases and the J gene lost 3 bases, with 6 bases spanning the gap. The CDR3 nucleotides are TGTGCCAGCAGCCAGGTACTCTACGAGCAGTACTTC. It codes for CASSQVLYEQYF.

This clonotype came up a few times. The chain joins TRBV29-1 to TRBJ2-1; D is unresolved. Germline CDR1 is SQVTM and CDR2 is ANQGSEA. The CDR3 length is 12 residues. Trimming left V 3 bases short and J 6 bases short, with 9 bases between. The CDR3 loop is CSVETQFNEQFF. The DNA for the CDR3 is TGCAGCGTTGAGACACAGTTCAATGAGCAGTTCTTC.

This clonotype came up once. The CDR3 region is CASSWNGLAGTNEQFF. In nucleotides, the CDR3 is TGTGCCAGCAGCTGGAACGGACTAGCGGGGACCAATGAGCAGTTCTTC. The chain links TRBV7-3 to TRBJ2-1; 12 bases are shared with TRBD2. The CDR3 has 16 residues. Germline lookup yields CDR1 SGHTA and CDR2 FQGTGA. Trimming took 4 bases from V and 6 from J; bases not matched to a gene: 7.

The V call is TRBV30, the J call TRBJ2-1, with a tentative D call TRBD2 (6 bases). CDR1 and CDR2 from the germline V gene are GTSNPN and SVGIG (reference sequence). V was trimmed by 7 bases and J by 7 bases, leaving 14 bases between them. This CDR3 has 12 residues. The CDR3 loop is CAYSDGRNEQFF. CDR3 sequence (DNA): TGTGCCTACTCGGACGGGAGAAATGAGCAGTTCTTC. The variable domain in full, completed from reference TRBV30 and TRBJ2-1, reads SQTIHQWPATLVQPVGSPLSLECTVEGTSNPNLYWYRQAAGRGLQLLFYSVGIGQISSEVPQNLSASRPQDRQFILSSKKLLLSDSGFYLCAYSDGRNEQFFGPGTRLTVL.

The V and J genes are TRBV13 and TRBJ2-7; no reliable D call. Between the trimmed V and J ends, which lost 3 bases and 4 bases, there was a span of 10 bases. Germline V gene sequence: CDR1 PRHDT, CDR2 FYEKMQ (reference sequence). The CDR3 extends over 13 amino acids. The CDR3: CASSLNAQYEQYF. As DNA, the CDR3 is TGTGCCAGCAGCTTGAATGCGCAGTACGAGCAGTACTTC.

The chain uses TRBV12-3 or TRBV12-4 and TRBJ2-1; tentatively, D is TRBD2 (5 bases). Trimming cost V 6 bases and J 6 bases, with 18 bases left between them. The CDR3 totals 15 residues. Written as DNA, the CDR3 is TGTGCCAGCAGCCCTACAAGTCGGGGTCCCAATGAGCAGTTCTTC. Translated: CASSPTSRGPNEQFF.

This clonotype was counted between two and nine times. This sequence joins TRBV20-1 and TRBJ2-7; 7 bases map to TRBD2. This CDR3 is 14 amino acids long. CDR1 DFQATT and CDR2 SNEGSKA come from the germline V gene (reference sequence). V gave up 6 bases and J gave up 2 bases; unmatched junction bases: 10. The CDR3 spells CSARVLAVPYEQYF. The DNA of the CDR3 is TGCAGTGCCAGGGTCCTAGCGGTTCCCTACGAGCAGTACTTC.

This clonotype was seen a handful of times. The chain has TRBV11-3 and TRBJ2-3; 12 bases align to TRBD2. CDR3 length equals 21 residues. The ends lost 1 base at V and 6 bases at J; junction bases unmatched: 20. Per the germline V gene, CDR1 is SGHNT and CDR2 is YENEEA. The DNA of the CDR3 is TGTGCCAGCAGCTTAGGGATACCTAGCGGGGGGGTGAGACACACACGGGATACGCAGTATTTT. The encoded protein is CASSLGIPSGGVRHTRDTQYF.

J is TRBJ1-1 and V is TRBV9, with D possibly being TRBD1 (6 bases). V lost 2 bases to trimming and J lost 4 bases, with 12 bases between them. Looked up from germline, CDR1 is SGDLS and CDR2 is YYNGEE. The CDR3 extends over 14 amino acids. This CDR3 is CASSVAEGGTEAFF. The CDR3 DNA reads TGTGCCAGCAGCGTGGCAGAGGGGGGCACTGAAGCTTTCTTT.

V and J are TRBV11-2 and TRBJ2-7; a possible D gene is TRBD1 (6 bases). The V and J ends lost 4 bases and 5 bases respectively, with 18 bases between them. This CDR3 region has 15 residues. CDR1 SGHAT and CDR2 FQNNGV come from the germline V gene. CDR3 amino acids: CASSSSLGQPHEQYF. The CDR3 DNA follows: TGTGCCAGCAGCTCTAGCCTCGGACAGCCCCACGAGCAGTACTTC.

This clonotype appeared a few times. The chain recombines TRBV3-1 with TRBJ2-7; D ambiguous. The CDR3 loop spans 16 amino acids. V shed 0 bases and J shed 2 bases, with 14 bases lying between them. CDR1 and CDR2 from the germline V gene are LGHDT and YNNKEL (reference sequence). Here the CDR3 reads CASSQDAGRITYEQYF. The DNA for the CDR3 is TGTGCCAGCAGCCAAGATGCCGGAAGAATTACCTACGAGCAGTACTTC.

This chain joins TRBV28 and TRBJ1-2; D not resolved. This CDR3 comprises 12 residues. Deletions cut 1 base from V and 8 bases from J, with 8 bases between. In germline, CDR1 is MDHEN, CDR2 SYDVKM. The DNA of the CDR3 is TGTGCCAGCAGTTTATTTGGGCGAGGCTACACCTTC. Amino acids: CASSLFGRGYTF.